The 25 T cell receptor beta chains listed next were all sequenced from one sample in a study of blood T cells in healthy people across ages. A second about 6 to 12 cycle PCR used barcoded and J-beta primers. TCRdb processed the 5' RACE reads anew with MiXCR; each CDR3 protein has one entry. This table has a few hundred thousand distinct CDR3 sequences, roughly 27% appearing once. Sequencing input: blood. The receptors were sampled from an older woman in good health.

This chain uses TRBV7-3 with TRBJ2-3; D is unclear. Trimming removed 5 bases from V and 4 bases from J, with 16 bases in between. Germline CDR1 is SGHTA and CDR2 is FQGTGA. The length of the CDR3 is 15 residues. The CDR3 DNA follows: TGTGCCAGCAGCCCTGGGTATTTGGGCGCAGATACGCAGTATTTT. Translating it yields CASSPGYLGADTQYF.

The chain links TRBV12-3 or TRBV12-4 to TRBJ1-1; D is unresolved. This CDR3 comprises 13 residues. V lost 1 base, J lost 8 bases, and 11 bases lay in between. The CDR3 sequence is CASSLVSLEEAFF. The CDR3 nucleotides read TGTGCCAGCAGTTTAGTAAGCCTCGAAGAAGCTTTCTTT.

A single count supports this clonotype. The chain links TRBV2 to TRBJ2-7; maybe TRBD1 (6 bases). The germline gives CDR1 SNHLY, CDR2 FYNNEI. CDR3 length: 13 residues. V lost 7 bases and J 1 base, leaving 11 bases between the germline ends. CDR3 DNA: TGTGCCAGCAACAACGGACAGTCCTACGAGCAGTACTTC. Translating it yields CASNNGQSYEQYF.

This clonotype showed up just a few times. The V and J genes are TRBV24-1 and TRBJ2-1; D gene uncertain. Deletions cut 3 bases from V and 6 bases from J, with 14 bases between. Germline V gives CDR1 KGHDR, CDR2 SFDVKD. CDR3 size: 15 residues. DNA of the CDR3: TGTGCCACCAGTGATCCCCGGCGCTCTTTCAATGAGCAGTTCTTC. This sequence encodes CATSDPRRSFNEQFF.

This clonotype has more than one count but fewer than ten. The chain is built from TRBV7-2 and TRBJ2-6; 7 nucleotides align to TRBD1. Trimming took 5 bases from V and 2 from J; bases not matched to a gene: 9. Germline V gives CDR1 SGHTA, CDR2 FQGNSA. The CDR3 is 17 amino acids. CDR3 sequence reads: CASSTGTAAAGANVLTF. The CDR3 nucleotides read TGTGCCAGCAGCACTGGGACAGCAGCGGCTGGGGCCAACGTCCTGACTTTC.

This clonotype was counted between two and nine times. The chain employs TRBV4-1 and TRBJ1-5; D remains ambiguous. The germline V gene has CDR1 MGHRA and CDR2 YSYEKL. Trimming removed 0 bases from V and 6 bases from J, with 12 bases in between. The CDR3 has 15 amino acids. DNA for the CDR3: TGCGCCAGCAGCCAAGATGGGAGGGCTGGTCAGCCCCAGCATTTT. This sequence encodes CASSQDGRAGQPQHF.

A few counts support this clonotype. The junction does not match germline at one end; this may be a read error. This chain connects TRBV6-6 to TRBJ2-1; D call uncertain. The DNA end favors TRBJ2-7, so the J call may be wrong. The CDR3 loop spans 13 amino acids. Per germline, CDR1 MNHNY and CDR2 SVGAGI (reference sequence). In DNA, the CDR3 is TGTGCCAGCAGCTACTCCAGCACCTACGAGCAGTACTTC. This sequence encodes CASSYSSTYEQYF.

For the CDR3, the DNA is TGCAGTCCGGACGGGGGCTATGGCTACACCTTC. Its protein is CSPDGGYGYTF. The chain is built from TRBV20-1 and TRBJ1-2; perhaps TRBD1 as D (5 bases). This CDR3 is 11 amino acids long. V was trimmed by 8 bases and J by 4 bases, leaving 11 bases between them. Looked up from germline, CDR1 is DFQATT and CDR2 is SNEGSKA (reference sequence).

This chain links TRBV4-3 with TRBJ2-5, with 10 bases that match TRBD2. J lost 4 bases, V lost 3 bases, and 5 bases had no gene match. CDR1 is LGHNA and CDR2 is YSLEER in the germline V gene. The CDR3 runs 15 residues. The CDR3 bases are TGCGCCAGCAGCCAGGCACTAGCGGGATCAGAGACCCAGTACTTC. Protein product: CASSQALAGSETQYF.

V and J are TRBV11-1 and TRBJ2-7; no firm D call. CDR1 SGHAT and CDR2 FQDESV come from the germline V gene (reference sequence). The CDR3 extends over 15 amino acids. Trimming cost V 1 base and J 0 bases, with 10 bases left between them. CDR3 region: CASSLDWLLSYEQYF. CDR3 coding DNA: TGTGCCAGCAGCTTAGATTGGCTCCTCTCCTACGAGCAGTACTTC.

In DNA form, the CDR3 reads TGTGCCAGCAGCCAATCCCCACAGGGTGGTTCACCCCTCCACTTT. This encodes CASSQSPQGGSPLHF. V is TRBV16 and J is TRBJ1-6; perhaps TRBD1 as D (6 bases). V lost 0 bases and J 9 bases, leaving 12 bases between the germline ends. The CDR3 totals 15 residues. Germline CDR1 and CDR2: KGHSY and FQNENV.

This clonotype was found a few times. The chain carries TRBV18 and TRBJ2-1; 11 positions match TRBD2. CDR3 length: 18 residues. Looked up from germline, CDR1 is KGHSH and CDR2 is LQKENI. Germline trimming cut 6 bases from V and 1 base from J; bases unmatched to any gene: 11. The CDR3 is CASSQREASGRSYNEQFF. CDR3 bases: TGTGCCAGCTCCCAACGGGAAGCTAGCGGGAGGTCCTACAATGAGCAGTTCTTC.

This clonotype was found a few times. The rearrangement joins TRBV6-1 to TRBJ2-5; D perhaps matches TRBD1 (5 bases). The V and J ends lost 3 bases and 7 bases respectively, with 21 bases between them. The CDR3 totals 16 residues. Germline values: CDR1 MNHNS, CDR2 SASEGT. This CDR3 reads CASSERYWSGSRTQYF. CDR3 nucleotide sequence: TGTGCCAGCAGTGAGCGGTATTGGTCAGGGTCGCGGACCCAGTACTTC.

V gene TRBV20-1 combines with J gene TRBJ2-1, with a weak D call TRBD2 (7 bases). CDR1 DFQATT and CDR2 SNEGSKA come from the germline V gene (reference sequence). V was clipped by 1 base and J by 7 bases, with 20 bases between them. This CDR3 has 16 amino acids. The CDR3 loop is CSARGSLGGGGNEQFF. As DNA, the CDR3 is TGCAGTGCTAGAGGGAGCTTAGGGGGAGGGGGGAATGAGCAGTTCTTC.

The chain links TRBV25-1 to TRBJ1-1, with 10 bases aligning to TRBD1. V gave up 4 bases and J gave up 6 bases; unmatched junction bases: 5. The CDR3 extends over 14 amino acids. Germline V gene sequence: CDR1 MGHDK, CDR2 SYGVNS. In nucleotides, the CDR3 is TGTGCCAGCAGTGCGGACAGGGGGAAAGCTGAAGCTTTCTTT. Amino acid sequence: CASSADRGKAEAFF.

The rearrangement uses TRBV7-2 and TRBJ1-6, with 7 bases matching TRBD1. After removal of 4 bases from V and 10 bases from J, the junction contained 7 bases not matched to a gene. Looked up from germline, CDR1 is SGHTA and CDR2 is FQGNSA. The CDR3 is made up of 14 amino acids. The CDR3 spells CASSSQGVGSPLHF. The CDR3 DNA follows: TGTGCCAGCAGCTCCCAGGGGGTGGGGTCACCCCTCCACTTT.

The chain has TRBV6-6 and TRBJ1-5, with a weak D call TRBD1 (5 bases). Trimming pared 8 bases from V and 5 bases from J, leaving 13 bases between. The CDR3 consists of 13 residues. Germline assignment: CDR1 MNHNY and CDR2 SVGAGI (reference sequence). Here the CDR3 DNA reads TGTGCCAGCTGTATTCCGGGGGATCAGCCCCAGCATTTT. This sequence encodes CASCIPGDQPQHF.

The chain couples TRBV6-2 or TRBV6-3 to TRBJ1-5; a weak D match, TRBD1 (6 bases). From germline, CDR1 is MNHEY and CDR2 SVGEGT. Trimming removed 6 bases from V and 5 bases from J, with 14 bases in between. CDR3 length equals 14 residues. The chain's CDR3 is CASSLIGGYQPQHF. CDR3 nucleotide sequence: TGTGCCAGCAGCTTGATAGGGGGGTATCAGCCCCAGCATTTT.

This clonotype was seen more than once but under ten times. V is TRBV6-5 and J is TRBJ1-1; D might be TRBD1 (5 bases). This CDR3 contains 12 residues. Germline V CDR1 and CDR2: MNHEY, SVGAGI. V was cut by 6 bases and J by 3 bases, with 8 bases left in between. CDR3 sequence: CASSRGDTEAFF. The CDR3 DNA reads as TGTGCCAGCAGCCGGGGGGACACTGAAGCTTTCTTT.

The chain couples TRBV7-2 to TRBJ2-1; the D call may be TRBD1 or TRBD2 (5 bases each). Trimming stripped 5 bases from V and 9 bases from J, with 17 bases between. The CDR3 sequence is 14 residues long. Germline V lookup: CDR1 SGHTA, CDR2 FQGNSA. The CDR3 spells CASSRQTGTGEQFF. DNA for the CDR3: TGTGCCAGCAGCCGTCAGACTGGGACGGGTGAGCAGTTCTTC.

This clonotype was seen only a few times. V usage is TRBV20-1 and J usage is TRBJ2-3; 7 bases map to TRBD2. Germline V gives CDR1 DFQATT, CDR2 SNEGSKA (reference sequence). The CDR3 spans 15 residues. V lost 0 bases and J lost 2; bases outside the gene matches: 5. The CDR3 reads CSARDTGRYTDTQYF. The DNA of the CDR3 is TGCAGTGCTAGAGATACCGGGAGGTACACAGATACGCAGTATTTT.

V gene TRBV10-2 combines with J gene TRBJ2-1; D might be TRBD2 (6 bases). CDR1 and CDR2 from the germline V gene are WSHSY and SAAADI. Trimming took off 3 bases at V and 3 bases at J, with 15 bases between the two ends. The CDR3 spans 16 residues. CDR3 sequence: CASSDHAGPNYNEQFF. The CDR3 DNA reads TGCGCCAGCAGTGACCACGCGGGACCGAACTACAATGAGCAGTTCTTC.

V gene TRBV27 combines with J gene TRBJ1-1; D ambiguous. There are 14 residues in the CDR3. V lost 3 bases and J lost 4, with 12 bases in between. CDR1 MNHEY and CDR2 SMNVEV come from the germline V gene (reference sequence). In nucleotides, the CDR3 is TGTGCCAGCAGTTTCGGTAGCGGGATCACTGAAGCTTTCTTT. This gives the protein CASSFGSGITEAFF.

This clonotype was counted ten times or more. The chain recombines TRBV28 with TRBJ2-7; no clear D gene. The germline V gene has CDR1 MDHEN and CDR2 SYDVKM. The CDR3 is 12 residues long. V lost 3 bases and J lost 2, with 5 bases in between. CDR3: CASSFRTYEQYF. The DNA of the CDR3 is TGTGCCAGCAGTTTCCGGACCTACGAGCAGTACTTC.

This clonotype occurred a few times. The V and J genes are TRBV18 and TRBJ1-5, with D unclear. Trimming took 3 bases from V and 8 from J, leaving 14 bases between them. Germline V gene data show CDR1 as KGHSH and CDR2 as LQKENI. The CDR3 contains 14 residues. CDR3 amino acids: CASSPIDRVKPQHF. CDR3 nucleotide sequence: TGTGCCAGCTCACCCATAGATCGGGTGAAGCCCCAGCATTTT.